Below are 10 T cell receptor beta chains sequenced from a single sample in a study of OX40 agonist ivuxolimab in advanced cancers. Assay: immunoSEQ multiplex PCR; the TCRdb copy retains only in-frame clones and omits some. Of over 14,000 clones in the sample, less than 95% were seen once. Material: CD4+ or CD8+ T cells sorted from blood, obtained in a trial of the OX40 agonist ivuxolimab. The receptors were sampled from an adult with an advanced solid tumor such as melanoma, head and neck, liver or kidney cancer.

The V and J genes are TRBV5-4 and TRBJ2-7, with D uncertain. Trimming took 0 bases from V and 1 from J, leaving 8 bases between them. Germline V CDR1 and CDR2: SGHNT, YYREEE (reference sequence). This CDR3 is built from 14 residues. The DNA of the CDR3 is TGTGCCAGCAGCTTGGAAGGCCGGTCCTACGAGCAGTACTTC. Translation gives CASSLEGRSYEQYF.

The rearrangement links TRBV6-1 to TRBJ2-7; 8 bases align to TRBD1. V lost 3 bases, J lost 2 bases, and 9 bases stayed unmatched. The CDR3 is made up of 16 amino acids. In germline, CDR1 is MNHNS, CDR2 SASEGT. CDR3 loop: CASSDYGGTGTYEQYF. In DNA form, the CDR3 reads TGTGCCAGCAGTGATTATGGGGGGACAGGCACCTACGAGCAGTACTTC.

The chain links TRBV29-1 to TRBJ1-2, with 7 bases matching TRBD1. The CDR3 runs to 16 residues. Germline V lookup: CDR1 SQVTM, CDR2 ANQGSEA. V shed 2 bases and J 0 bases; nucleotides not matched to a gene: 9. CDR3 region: CSVESPPDRANYGYTF. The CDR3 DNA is TGCAGCGTTGAATCTCCCCCAGACAGGGCTAACTATGGCTACACCTTC.

CDR3 in amino acids: CASSGNAGTGTYEQYF. CDR3 DNA: TGTGCCAGCAGTGGGAACGCCGGGACGGGCACCTACGAGCAGTACTTC. The chain is built from TRBV2 and TRBJ2-7; tentatively, D is TRBD1 or TRBD2 (5 bases each). Germline assignment: CDR1 SNHLY and CDR2 FYNNEI. The CDR3 consists of 16 residues. Trimming removed 4 bases from V and 2 bases from J, with 18 bases in between. Full variable domain (outside the CDR3, taken from reference TRBV2 and TRBJ2-7): EPEVTQTPSHQVTQMGQEVILRCVPISNHLYFYWYRQILGQKVEFLVSFYNNEISEKSEIFDDQFSVERPDGSNFTLKIRSTKLEDSAMYFCASSGNAGTGTYEQYFGPGTRLTVT.

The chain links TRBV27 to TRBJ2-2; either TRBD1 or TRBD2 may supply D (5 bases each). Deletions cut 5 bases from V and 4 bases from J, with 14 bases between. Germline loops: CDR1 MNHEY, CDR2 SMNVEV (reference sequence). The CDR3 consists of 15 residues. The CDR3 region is CASSSYLGVTGELFF. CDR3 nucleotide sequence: TGTGCCAGCAGTAGCTATTTGGGGGTCACCGGGGAGCTGTTTTTT.

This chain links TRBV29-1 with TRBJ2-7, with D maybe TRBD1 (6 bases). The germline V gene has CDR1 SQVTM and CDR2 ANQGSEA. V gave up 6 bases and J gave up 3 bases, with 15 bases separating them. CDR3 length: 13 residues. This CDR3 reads CSVPWGPNYEQYF. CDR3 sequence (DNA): TGCAGCGTCCCATGGGGGCCGAACTACGAGCAGTACTTC.

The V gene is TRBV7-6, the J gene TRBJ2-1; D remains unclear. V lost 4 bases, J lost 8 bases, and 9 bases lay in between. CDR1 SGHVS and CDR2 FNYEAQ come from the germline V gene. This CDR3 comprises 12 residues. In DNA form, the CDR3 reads TGTGCCAGCAGCTCTAGAGACGATGAGCAGTTCTTC. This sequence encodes CASSSRDDEQFF.

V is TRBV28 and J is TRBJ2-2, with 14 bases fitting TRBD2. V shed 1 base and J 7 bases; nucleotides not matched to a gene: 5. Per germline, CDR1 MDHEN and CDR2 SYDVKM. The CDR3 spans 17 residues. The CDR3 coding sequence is TGTGCCAGCAGTTTATTGGGACTAGCGGGAGCCGGCGGGGAGCTGTTTTTT. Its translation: CASSLLGLAGAGGELFF.

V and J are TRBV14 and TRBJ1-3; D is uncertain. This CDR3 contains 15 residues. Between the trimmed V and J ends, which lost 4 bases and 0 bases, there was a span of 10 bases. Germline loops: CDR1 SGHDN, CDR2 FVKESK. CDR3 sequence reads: CASSLPAFSGNTIYF. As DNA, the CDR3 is TGTGCCAGCAGCCTTCCGGCATTCTCTGGAAACACCATATATTTT.

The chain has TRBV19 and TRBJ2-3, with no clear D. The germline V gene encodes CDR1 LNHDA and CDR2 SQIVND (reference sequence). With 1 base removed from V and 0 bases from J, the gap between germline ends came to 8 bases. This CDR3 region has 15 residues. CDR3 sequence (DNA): TGTGCCAGTAGTATAGCTATGGACAGCACAGATACGCAGTATTTT. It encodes CASSIAMDSTDTQYF.